These 32 T cell receptor beta chains came from one sample sequenced in a study of human T cells and chemical hapten exposure. The time point here: pre-sensitization, week 0. The treatment: therapeutic diphenylcyclopropenone sensitization with weekly scalp DPC. TCRdb itself ran the RACE reads through MiXCR, one entry per CDR3 protein. The sample holds roughly 80,000 distinct CDR3 sequences, around 15% seen once. This material consisted of whole blood, taken in connection with sensitization to the hapten diphenylcyclopropenone (DPC). These receptors were collected from a woman aged 50 to 60 with alopecia areata. Some clones in this sample may be carry-over from other donors' samples.

CDR3 nucleotide sequence: TGTGCCAGCAGTCCCGGGTTCCCCTCCACAGATACGCAGTATTTT. Its translation: CASSPGFPSTDTQYF. This chain uses TRBV27 with TRBJ2-3; D is ambiguous. Trimming stripped 5 bases from V and 2 bases from J, with 14 bases between. This CDR3 comprises 15 residues. The germline CDR1 and CDR2 sequences are MNHEY and SMNVEV (reference sequence).

This clonotype occurred a few times. The J gene is TRBJ2-7, the V gene TRBV20-1; 8 nucleotides agree with TRBD2. Germline V lookup: CDR1 DFQATT, CDR2 SNEGSKA (reference sequence). The CDR3 covers 16 residues. With 6 bases clipped from V and 2 bases from J, the junction kept 15 bases outside the gene matches. CDR3 sequence reads: CSAPLLAGGRPYEQYF. DNA for the CDR3: TGCAGTGCCCCCCTGTTGGCGGGAGGCCGACCCTACGAGCAGTACTTC.

V is TRBV2 and J is TRBJ2-3; no clear D. The length of the CDR3 is 12 residues. V was shortened by 6 bases and J by 6 bases, with 10 bases between the two germline ends. CDR1 is SNHLY, CDR2 FYNNEI, per germline. CDR3 residues: CASRSDGDTQYF. The CDR3 DNA is TGTGCCAGCAGATCCGATGGGGATACGCAGTATTTT.

V and J are TRBV21-1 and TRBJ1-5. TRBV21-1 is annotated as a pseudogene. This CDR3 is built from 12 residues. Written as DNA, the CDR3 is TGTGCCAGCATCCGATACGTTCAGCCCCAGCATTTT. Translation gives CASIRYVQPQHF.

The gene calls are TRBV29-1 and TRBJ2-7, with 8 nucleotides matching TRBD1. The germline V gene has CDR1 SQVTM and CDR2 ANQGSEA. The CDR3 is 13 amino acids. The J segment lost 6 bases and the V segment lost 6 bases, leaving 10 bases of the junction unmatched. Written as DNA, the CDR3 is TGCAGCGTAGGACAGGGATCGTTGGGCGAGCAGTACTTC. Translated: CSVGQGSLGEQYF.

The chain recombines TRBV10-3 with TRBJ2-7; D not resolved. The V gene lost 2 bases and the J gene lost 1 base, with 3 bases spanning the gap. CDR3 length: 12 amino acids. The germline V gene encodes CDR1 ENHRY and CDR2 SYGVKD. The CDR3 DNA reads TGTGCCATCAGTGAGCGGTCCTACGAGCAGTACTTC. Encoded protein: CAISERSYEQYF.

The chain is built from TRBV7-2 and TRBJ1-1; D perhaps matches TRBD1 (5 bases). CDR3 size: 15 residues. Trimming shortened V by 4 bases and J by 5 bases, and 17 bases separated the two germline ends. The V gene's germline CDR1 is SGHTA and CDR2 FQGNSA. CDR3: CASSSSVGGVTEAFF. CDR3 sequence (DNA): TGTGCCAGCAGCTCGTCGGTCGGAGGGGTAACTGAAGCTTTCTTT.

This clonotype appeared a few times. V and J are TRBV20-1 and TRBJ2-6, with D tentatively TRBD1 (6 bases). This CDR3 is built from 14 residues. V lost 6 bases to trimming and J lost 0 bases, with 9 bases between them. Germline V gene data show CDR1 as DFQATT and CDR2 as SNEGSKA (reference sequence). The CDR3 DNA reads TGCAGTGCGGGGGACAACTCTGGGGCCAACGTCCTGACTTTC. It encodes CSAGDNSGANVLTF.

This clonotype was recorded many times. The gene calls are TRBV6-6 and TRBJ2-3; no clear D gene. Trimming removed 6 bases from V and 7 bases from J, with 8 bases in between. This CDR3 has 11 amino acids. Germline V gene data show CDR1 as MNHNY and CDR2 as SVGAGI (reference sequence). The chain's CDR3 is CASRTSYTQYF. In DNA form, the CDR3 reads TGTGCCAGCAGGACCTCATATACGCAGTATTTT.

This clonotype was counted many times. V gene TRBV6-2 or TRBV6-3 combines with J gene TRBJ1-2; D is ambiguous. CDR3 length: 13 amino acids. The V end was cut by 10 bases, the J end by 3 bases, with 15 bases between. Germline CDR1 and CDR2: MNHEY and SVGEGT. This CDR3 is CATQDPLDYGYTF. The CDR3 DNA reads TGTGCCACTCAAGACCCCTTGGACTATGGCTACACCTTC.

A few counts support this clonotype. This chain's CDR3 is CASSFQQGLVGKTQYF. CDR3 in DNA: TGTGCCAGCAGCTTTCAACAGGGACTAGTAGGAAAGACCCAGTACTTC. This chain links TRBV7-2 with TRBJ2-5; 8 bases are shared with TRBD2. With V trimmed by 3 bases and J by 6 bases, 12 bases remained unmatched. CDR1 and CDR2 (germline): SGHTA, FQGNSA. The CDR3 has 16 amino acids.

The J gene is TRBJ2-2, the V gene TRBV20-1; 9 bases fit TRBD2. Germline CDR1 reads DFQATT; CDR2 reads SNEGSKA (reference sequence). The CDR3 extends over 13 amino acids. CDR3 nucleotide sequence: TGCAGGGTAGCGGGGGTAAACACCGGGGAGCTGTTTTTT. This sequence encodes CRVAGVNTGELFF.

This clonotype was observed many times. The chain's CDR3 is CASSSPLAADGTQYF. The CDR3 DNA sequence: TGTGCCAGCAGCTCTCCTCTAGCAGCCGATGGGACCCAGTACTTC. The V gene is TRBV7-9, the J gene TRBJ2-5; D possibly corresponds to TRBD2 (5 bases). The ends were cut back, 4 bases at V and 7 bases at J, with 19 bases in the middle. Germline assignment: CDR1 SEHNR and CDR2 FQNEAQ (reference sequence). The CDR3 totals 15 residues. Variable domain in full (rest from reference TRBV7-9 and TRBJ2-5): DTGVSQNPRHKITKRGQNVTFRCDPISEHNRLYWYRQTLGQGPEFLTYFQNEAQLEKSRLLSDRFSAERPKGSFSTLEIQRTEQGDSAMYLCASSSPLAADGTQYFGPGTRLLVL.

On this clonotype itself: A much larger clonotype is one base distant, so this may be a read error. The rearrangement joins TRBV6-2 or TRBV6-3 to TRBJ2-7; D is ambiguous. The CDR3 covers 16 residues. Germline CDR1 MNHEY, CDR2 SVGEGT. Trimming left V 0 bases short and J 3 bases short, with 15 bases between. The CDR3 coding sequence is TGTGCCAGCAGTTACTCGTCCGGCAGTGCGGACTACGAGCAGTACTTC. This encodes CASSYSSGSADYEQYF.

The chain has TRBV7-2 and TRBJ2-3, with D possibly being TRBD1 (5 bases). This CDR3 contains 14 residues. Trimming removed 3 bases at V and 0 bases at J, with 7 bases between. Germline V gene sequence: CDR1 SGHTA, CDR2 FQGNSA. The CDR3 here is CASSFYRSTDTQYF. In DNA, the CDR3 is TGTGCCAGCAGCTTTTACAGGAGCACAGATACGCAGTATTTT.

This clonotype turned up a few times. The chain employs TRBV18 and TRBJ1-5, with D perhaps matching TRBD1 (5 bases). The CDR3 runs to 15 residues. From germline, CDR1 is KGHSH and CDR2 LQKENI. V was trimmed by 5 bases and J by 3 bases, leaving 14 bases between them. The chain's CDR3 is CASSRYDSFNQPQHF. The CDR3 DNA reads TGTGCCAGCTCAAGATATGACAGTTTCAATCAGCCCCAGCATTTT.

This rearrangement joins TRBV5-5 to TRBJ2-7, with a possible D match to TRBD1 (6 bases). CDR1 SGHKS and CDR2 YYEKEE come from the germline V gene (reference sequence). Between the trimmed V and J ends, which lost 3 bases and 2 bases, there was a span of 9 bases. The CDR3 runs 13 residues. In nucleotides, the CDR3 is TGTGCCAGCAGCTCCACAGGGACCTACGAGCAGTACTTC. Encoded protein: CASSSTGTYEQYF.

The J gene is TRBJ1-2, the V gene TRBV20-1; perhaps TRBD1 as D (6 bases). The V gene lost 3 bases and the J gene lost 3 bases, with 14 bases spanning the gap. The CDR3 totals 14 residues. Per the germline V gene, CDR1 is DFQATT and CDR2 is SNEGSKA (reference sequence). The CDR3, as DNA: TGCAGTGCTAGGTCAGGGGCGACCGACTATGGCTACACCTTC. It translates to CSARSGATDYGYTF.

The chain employs TRBV10-3 and TRBJ1-1; D call uncertain. Germline loops: CDR1 ENHRY, CDR2 SYGVKD. Trimming removed 3 bases at V and 8 bases at J, with 13 bases between. CDR3 length: 13 residues. CDR3 bases: TGTGCCATCAGTGACAAGGGTGTTGCCGAAGCTTTCTTT. Encoded protein: CAISDKGVAEAFF.

Regarding this clonotype: A much larger clone differs from this one at a single base, so this may be a read error. The chain combines TRBV11-2 with TRBJ2-7, with D uncertain. Germline lookup yields CDR1 SGHAT and CDR2 FQNNGV. This CDR3 is 15 amino acids long. CDR3 sequence: CASSLDPDGTYGQYF. CDR3 coding DNA: TGTGCCAGCAGCTTAGATCCGGACGGAACCTACGGGCAGTACTTC.

This clonotype was detected many times. This chain links TRBV12-3 or TRBV12-4 with TRBJ2-2; possibly TRBD1 for D (5 bases). This CDR3 region has 13 residues. Trimming shortened V by 10 bases and J by 6 bases, and 15 bases separated the two germline ends. CDR3 residues: CATKWGGPGELFF. In DNA form, the CDR3 reads TGTGCCACTAAATGGGGCGGCCCCGGGGAGCTGTTTTTT.

This clonotype was observed at least ten times. The V and J genes are TRBV20-1 and TRBJ2-3; 9 bases match TRBD1. Germline V gives CDR1 DFQATT, CDR2 SNEGSKA (reference sequence). The CDR3 runs to 15 residues. J lost 4 bases, V lost 1 base, and 6 bases had no gene match. CDR3 region: CSARGDRVGADTQYF. CDR3 bases: TGCAGTGCTAGAGGGGACAGGGTAGGGGCAGATACGCAGTATTTT.

Worth noting for this clonotype: A read error may explain this, as a much larger clone is one base away. The V call is TRBV6-2 or TRBV6-3, the J call TRBJ1-1; D is unresolved. CDR1 and CDR2 from the germline V gene are MNHEY and SVGEGT. CDR3 length: 16 amino acids. The CDR3 reads CASSHPYTNRVTEASF. DNA of the CDR3: TGTGCCAGCAGCCACCCCTATACCAATCGGGTCACTGAAGCTTCCTTT.

The chain employs TRBV11-1 and TRBJ2-7, with 8 bases aligning to TRBD2. V dropped 5 bases and J dropped 3; count of bases not matched to a gene: 0. The CDR3 consists of 12 residues. In germline, CDR1 is SGHAT, CDR2 FQDESV (reference sequence). CDR3 DNA: TGTGCCAGCAGCACTAGCGGCTACGAGCAGTACTTC. This codes for CASSTSGYEQYF.

The chain couples TRBV5-1 to TRBJ1-5, with D possibly being TRBD1 (5 bases). The CDR3 spans 15 residues. V dropped 5 bases and J dropped 5 bases, with 17 bases sitting between them. Germline loops: CDR1 SGHRS, CDR2 YFSETQ. The CDR3: CASSFGPGGDQPQHF. In DNA form, the CDR3 reads TGCGCCAGCAGTTTTGGGCCGGGGGGAGATCAGCCCCAGCATTTT.

The rearrangement joins TRBV7-8 to TRBJ2-5; tentatively, D is TRBD1 or TRBD2 (6 bases each). Trimming cost V 5 bases and J 5 bases, with 18 bases left between them. CDR3 size: 15 residues. Germline CDR1 and CDR2: SGHVS and FQNEAQ. Here the CDR3 reads CASSPGLTGLETQYF. The CDR3 region has the DNA TGTGCCAGCAGCCCGGGACTTACAGGGTTGGAGACCCAGTACTTC.

The sample holds a few counts of this clonotype. The chain recombines TRBV20-1 with TRBJ2-2; 7 nucleotides align to TRBD1. This CDR3 has 13 residues. V dropped 6 bases and J dropped 6; count of bases not matched to a gene: 7. CDR1 is DFQATT and CDR2 is SNEGSKA in the germline V gene (reference sequence). Here the CDR3 DNA reads TGCAGTGCCAAAGACAGGGATCCCGGGGAGCTGTTTTTT. Its protein product is CSAKDRDPGELFF.

Only a few counts were recorded for this clonotype. The chain combines TRBV5-1 with TRBJ1-5; tentatively, D is TRBD1 (5 bases). V dropped 4 bases and J dropped 2 bases, with 10 bases sitting between them. CDR3 size: 14 residues. CDR1 SGHRS and CDR2 YFSETQ come from the germline V gene. CDR3 region: CASSPTTGNQPQHF. CDR3 in DNA: TGCGCCAGCAGCCCTACGACAGGCAATCAGCCCCAGCATTTT.

The chain carries TRBV30 and TRBJ2-2; D gene unclear. V dropped 0 bases and J dropped 2 bases, with 7 bases sitting between them. The germline CDR1 and CDR2 sequences are GTSNPN and SVGIG (reference sequence). The CDR3 totals 14 residues. CDR3 residues: CAWSVLSNTGELFF. CDR3 nucleotide sequence: TGTGCCTGGAGTGTACTGAGTAACACCGGGGAGCTGTTTTTT.

This chain connects TRBV18 to TRBJ2-1, with D perhaps matching TRBD1 (6 bases). Trimming took 3 bases from V and 5 from J, leaving 11 bases between them. Germline V CDR1 and CDR2: KGHSH, LQKENI. This CDR3 has 14 amino acids. CDR3 coding DNA: TGTGCCAGCTCACCGACCGACAGGAACAATGAGCAGTTCTTC. Amino acids: CASSPTDRNNEQFF.

This clonotype was observed a few times. The chain combines TRBV29-1 with TRBJ1-2, with 7 bases matching TRBD1. Germline V CDR1 and CDR2: SQVTM, ANQGSEA. The CDR3 contains 12 residues. With V trimmed by 4 bases and J by 4 bases, 3 bases remained unmatched. CDR3 DNA sequence: TGCAGCGTTGGGGGACAGCGCTATGGCTACACCTTC. Residues: CSVGGQRYGYTF.

The chain recombines TRBV14 with TRBJ1-1; D uncertain. Looked up from germline, CDR1 is SGHDN and CDR2 is FVKESK. The CDR3 loop spans 16 amino acids. The V gene lost 0 bases and the J gene lost 7 bases, with 18 bases spanning the gap. The CDR3 DNA follows: TGTGCCAGCAGCCAAGAGTTGAACAGCGCACCCCGTGAAGCTTTCTTT. Translation gives CASSQELNSAPREAFF.